A single sample is the source of the 18 T cell receptor beta chains below, sequenced in a study of T cell repertoires in cytomegalovirus infection. These receptors are not linked to any known antigen. One entry per CDR3 protein, called by TCRdb with MiXCR from the reads. The table has about 830,000 distinct CDR3 sequences, 32% seen once. This specimen was cultured CD8+ T cells from PBMCs, taken from culture after CMV antigen stimulation. These receptors all stem from a human donor in good health (CMV status not recorded). Some clones in this sample may be carry-over from other donors' samples.

This clonotype was observed at least ten times. The CDR3 loop is CASSEFSGTNYEQYF. The CDR3 DNA reads TGTGCCAGCAGTGAATTCTCGGGGACCAACTACGAGCAGTACTTC. The gene calls are TRBV25-1 and TRBJ2-7; either TRBD1 or TRBD2 may supply D (5 bases each). The CDR3 covers 15 residues. From germline, CDR1 is MGHDK and CDR2 SYGVNS. Trimming removed 1 base at V and 3 bases at J, with 13 bases between.

V is TRBV5-5 and J is TRBJ2-7; no clear D gene. V was clipped by 1 base and J by 0 bases, with 11 bases between them. This CDR3 is built from 15 residues. Looked up from germline, CDR1 is SGHKS and CDR2 is YYEKEE (reference sequence). The chain's CDR3 is CASSLKLPSSYEQYV. CDR3 nucleotide sequence: TGTGCCAGCAGCTTGAAGCTACCCAGCTCCTACGAGCAGTACGTC.

The chain carries TRBV12-3 or TRBV12-4 and TRBJ2-3; D gene unclear. Between the trimmed V and J ends, which lost 7 bases and 2 bases, there was a span of 7 bases. This CDR3 has 12 amino acids. The CDR3 here is CASKVATDTQYF. The CDR3 DNA follows: TGTGCCAGCAAGGTTGCCACAGATACGCAGTATTTT.

There are a few counts of this clonotype. The chain joins TRBV13 to TRBJ2-4, with D hard to call. Germline V gives CDR1 PRHDT, CDR2 FYEKMQ (reference sequence). The CDR3 extends over 13 amino acids. V was shortened by 0 bases and J by 11 bases, with 11 bases between the two germline ends. Written as DNA, the CDR3 is TGTGCCAGCAGCTTAGGCCCCAAAAAGGTTCAGTACTTC. Translating it yields CASSLGPKKVQYF.

To note about this clonotype: A much larger clone lies one base from this, so it may be a read error. The V gene is TRBV7-8, the J gene TRBJ1-2; D might be TRBD1 (5 bases). The CDR3 is 14 amino acids. The germline V and J ends were trimmed by 4 bases and 8 bases, with 17 bases remaining between them. Germline CDR1 is SGHVS and CDR2 is FQNEAQ. As DNA, the CDR3 is TGTGCCAGCAGCTCAACCGGGGACGCTCGGGGCTACACCTTC. Protein sequence: CASSSTGDARGYTF.

The chain has TRBV14 and TRBJ2-7; D possibly matches TRBD1 or TRBD2 (5 bases each). Trimming took 3 bases from V and 9 from J, leaving 12 bases between them. The V gene's germline CDR1 is SGHDN and CDR2 FVKESK. This CDR3 is 12 amino acids long. CDR3 coding DNA: TGTGCCAGCAGCCAGACCTCTGGGGGGCAGTACTTC. Its protein is CASSQTSGGQYF. The variable domain in full, with the rest retrieved from reference TRBV14 and TRBJ2-7, is EAGVTQFPSHSVIEKGQTVTLRCDPISGHDNLYWYRRVMGKEIKFLLHFVKESKQDESGMPNNRFLAERTGGTYSTLKVQPAELEDSGVYFCASSQTSGGQYFGPGTRLTVT.

V gene TRBV5-1 combines with J gene TRBJ2-5; tentatively, D is TRBD1 (6 bases). Trimming took off 0 bases at V and 2 bases at J, with 14 bases between the two ends. The germline gives CDR1 SGHRS, CDR2 YFSETQ. The CDR3 sequence is 16 residues long. The CDR3 DNA reads TGCGCCAGCAGCTTGGCCCCCGCAGGGGAACAAGAGACCCAGTACTTC. Protein: CASSLAPAGEQETQYF. The variable domain in full, with the rest retrieved from reference TRBV5-1 and TRBJ2-5, is KAGVTQTPRYLIKTRGQQVTLSCSPISGHRSVSWYQQTPGQGLQFLFEYFSETQRNKGNFPGRFSGRQFSNSRSEMNVSTLELGDSALYLCASSLAPAGEQETQYFGPGTRLLVL.

The CDR3 DNA reads as TGTGCCAGCAGTTATAGCGGGGGCCGGGGAGATACGCAGTATTTT. Protein sequence: CASSYSGGRGDTQYF. The chain joins TRBV7-2 to TRBJ2-3; 9 nucleotides align to TRBD2. V shed 6 bases and J 5 bases; nucleotides not matched to a gene: 9. Germline V gene data show CDR1 as SGHTA and CDR2 as FQGNSA. CDR3 length: 15 amino acids. Full variable domain (missing parts from reference TRBV7-2 and TRBJ2-3): GAGVSQSPSNKVTEKGKDVELRCDPISGHTALYWYRQSLGQGLEFLIYFQGNSAPDKSGLPSDRFSAERTGGSVSTLTIQRTQQEDSAVYLCASSYSGGRGDTQYFGPGTRLTVL.

There are a few counts of this clonotype. The chain carries TRBV6-5 and TRBJ1-2; tentatively, D is TRBD1 (5 bases). This CDR3 region has 15 residues. Germline CDR1 reads MNHEY; CDR2 reads SVGAGI. Trimming left V 5 bases short and J 0 bases short, with 13 bases between. CDR3 in amino acids: CASSTGTKSNYGYTF. CDR3 DNA: TGTGCCAGCAGTACCGGGACGAAATCTAACTATGGCTACACCTTC.

This clonotype was observed a few times. The rearrangement links TRBV4-1 to TRBJ2-1; 9 positions match TRBD2. The CDR3 has 17 amino acids. Germline loops: CDR1 MGHRA, CDR2 YSYEKL. With 0 bases clipped from V and 7 bases from J, the junction kept 10 bases outside the gene matches. The CDR3 coding sequence is TGCGCCAGCAGCCAAGATCGCGGGGGGGCCCGATGGAATGAGCAGTTCTTC. This encodes CASSQDRGGARWNEQFF.

This clonotype was observed once. This chain uses TRBV5-1 with TRBJ2-1; 14 bases are shared with TRBD2. The CDR3 has 15 amino acids. With V trimmed by 4 bases and J by 9 bases, 6 bases remained unmatched. CDR1 SGHRS and CDR2 YFSETQ come from the germline V gene. CDR3 residues: CASSPGLAGESEQFF. Here the CDR3 DNA reads TGCGCCAGCAGCCCGGGACTAGCGGGGGAATCTGAGCAGTTCTTC.

J is TRBJ2-1 and V is TRBV25-1, with D uncertain. V lost 6 bases and J lost 4, with 10 bases in between. This CDR3 comprises 13 residues. Germline assignment: CDR1 MGHDK and CDR2 SYGVNS. Written as DNA, the CDR3 is TGTGCCAGCAGCCAAAAGGCGTACAATGAGCAGTTCTTC. This gives the protein CASSQKAYNEQFF. Using reference TRBV25-1 and TRBJ2-1 for the parts outside the CDR3, the full variable domain is EADIYQTPRYLVIGTGKKITLECSQTMGHDKMYWYQQDPGMELHLIHYSYGVNSTEKGDLSSESTVSRIRTEHFPLTLESARPSHTSQYLCASSQKAYNEQFFGPGTRLTVL.

As concerns this clonotype: Just one base apart from a much larger clone, this may be a read error. The rearrangement links TRBV7-2 to TRBJ2-7; TRBD2 agrees at 13 bases. Germline V lookup: CDR1 SGHTA, CDR2 FQGNSA. This CDR3 contains 16 residues. Trimming took 8 bases from V and 3 from J; bases not matched to a gene: 10. CDR3 loop: CASCLTSGGADYEQYF. As DNA, the CDR3 is TGTGCCAGCTGTCTTACTAGCGGGGGGGCTGACTACGAGCAGTACTTC.

The chain recombines TRBV6-5 with TRBJ1-2; 8 nucleotides match TRBD1. Germline lookup yields CDR1 MNHEY and CDR2 SVGAGI. The CDR3 is made up of 14 amino acids. V lost 6 bases to trimming and J lost 0 bases; unmatched junction nucleotides: 3. The CDR3 sequence is CASRLTGANYGYTF. The DNA for the CDR3 is TGTGCCAGCAGATTGACAGGGGCTAACTATGGCTACACCTTC.

The chain joins TRBV6-6 to TRBJ2-3, with D maybe TRBD2 (6 bases). The CDR3 sequence is 15 residues long. Germline CDR1 and CDR2: MNHNY and SVGAGI (reference sequence). Trimming cost V 5 bases and J 0 bases, with 12 bases left between them. The DNA for the CDR3 is TGTGCCAGCAGTCTCCGGGACTTTAGCACAGATACGCAGTATTTT. This encodes CASSLRDFSTDTQYF.

In regard to this clonotype: The junction shows a germline mismatch at one end, possibly a read error. The CDR3 reads CASSLWAGRGTGELFF. The CDR3 nucleotides read TGTGCTAGCAGCTTATGGGCAGGGCGAGGCACCGGGGAGCTGTTTTTT. This rearrangement joins TRBV7-6 to TRBJ2-2; maybe TRBD1 (5 bases). The CDR3 is made up of 16 amino acids. CDR1 and CDR2 (germline): SGHVS, FNYEAQ. The entire variable domain, with the rest obtained from reference TRBV7-6 and TRBJ2-2, is as follows: GAGVSQSPRYKVTKRGQDVALRCDPISGHVSLYWYRQALGQGPEFLTYFNYEAQQDKSGLPNDRFSAERPEGSISTLTIQRTEQRDSAMYRCASSLWAGRGTGELFFGEGSRLTVL.

This clonotype was observed a few times. The gene calls are TRBV12-3 or TRBV12-4 and TRBJ2-3, with 9 bases lining up with TRBD1. With V trimmed by 6 bases and J by 2 bases, 6 bases remained unmatched. CDR3 size: 15 residues. The CDR3 loop is CASSWTGATTDTQYF. DNA for the CDR3: TGTGCCAGCAGCTGGACAGGGGCAACCACAGATACGCAGTATTTT.

The chain links TRBV6-6 to TRBJ2-5; 9 bases fit TRBD2. The J segment lost 0 bases and the V segment lost 0 bases, leaving 2 bases of the junction unmatched. This CDR3 is 16 amino acids long. Germline lookup yields CDR1 MNHNY and CDR2 SVGAGI (reference sequence). CDR3 protein: CASSYSRGGYQETQYF. The DNA of the CDR3 is TGTGCCAGCAGTTACTCGCGGGGGGGCTACCAAGAGACCCAGTACTTC.